This TCR beta chain was observed in a study of OX40 agonist ivuxolimab in advanced cancers. Study-wide context: Treatment received earlier with anti-PD-1, anti-PD-L1 or anti-CTLA-4 agents was allowed, and over 30% had some. Partial responses occurred in Three dose-escalation patients, one with hepatocellular carcinoma and two with cutaneous melanoma. General study results and limits: Part of the nonresponder group also had normalized T-cell clonal expansion that was low. Blood T cells, both CD4+ and CD8+, expanded clonally by week 6 at 0.1 to 3.0 mg/kg.

This clone was counted once. Antigen: not known. The assay was immunoSEQ multiplex PCR, and TCRdb's table has in-frame clones only and misses some. Here the sample spans about 72,000 clones, around 87% being singletons. This TCR was sampled from an adult with an advanced solid tumor such as melanoma, head and neck, liver or kidney cancer. The sequenced sample was CD4+ or CD8+ T cells sorted from blood, obtained in a trial of the OX40 agonist ivuxolimab.

CDR3 nucleotides: TGTGCCAGCTCACCACTCAGACTTTTACAAGAGACCCAGTACTTC. Protein sequence: CASSPLRLLQETQYF. This sequence joins TRBV18 and TRBJ2-5; D is unresolved. The CDR3 contains 15 residues. CDR1 and CDR2 (germline): KGHSH, LQKENI. V lost 1 base and J 2 bases, leaving 11 bases between the germline ends.